The subject of this entry is one TCR beta chain. This sample is part of a study of blood T cell repertoires in COVID-19. Adults between roughly 18 and 90 years of age took part from 24 US areas. Germline values: CDR1 MDHEN, CDR2 SYDVKM. This CDR3 contains 16 residues. V dropped 3 bases and J dropped 0 bases, with 12 bases sitting between them. Data came from immunoSEQ multiplex PCR; TCRdb stores just in-frame clones and leaves some out. The sample shows approximately 290,000 clones, 75% to 95% of them seen only once. The V gene is TRBV28, the J gene TRBJ1-3, with D uncertain. The TCR was taken from a woman in her thirties who had recovered from COVID-19. Sequencing input: PBMCs or T cells enriched from blood (not recorded which). CDR3 residues: CASSFLIGSSGNTIYF. The DNA for the CDR3 is TGTGCCAGCAGTTTTTTAATCGGGTCCTCTGGAAACACCATATATTTT.